These 5 T cell receptor beta chains share one sample of origin, sequenced in a study of T-cell memory formation after mild COVID-19. TCRdb ran MiXCR on the 5' RACE reads and lists one entry per CDR3 protein. The sample shows some 210,000 distinct CDR3 sequences, 27% of them seen only once. The sequencing sample was made of PBMCs or a T cell subset sorted from them (not recorded which). These receptors all stem from an adult woman who had mild COVID-19 (a few samples of this study predate the infection). Cell type and time point are not known.

The chain uses TRBV7-9 and TRBJ1-2, with D possibly matching TRBD1 (6 bases). Germline CDR1 and CDR2: SEHNR and FQNEAQ (reference sequence). This CDR3 comprises 16 residues. V lost 1 base and J lost 1, with 13 bases in between. The CDR3 loop is CASSLGGQYHNYGYTF. The CDR3 nucleotides read TGTGCCAGCAGCTTAGGAGGACAGTACCATAACTATGGCTACACCTTC.

The chain joins TRBV7-2 to TRBJ1-4; D is possibly TRBD1 (5 bases). The CDR3 consists of 14 residues. V lost 3 bases, J lost 3 bases, and 8 bases lay in between. In germline, CDR1 is SGHTA, CDR2 FQGNSA. Here the CDR3 reads CASSFKGPNEKLFF. The DNA of the CDR3 is TGTGCCAGCAGCTTCAAGGGGCCTAATGAAAAACTGTTTTTT. The entire variable domain, with the rest obtained from reference TRBV7-2 and TRBJ1-4, is as follows: GAGVSQSPSNKVTEKGKDVELRCDPISGHTALYWYRQSLGQGLEFLIYFQGNSAPDKSGLPSDRFSAERTGGSVSTLTIQRTQQEDSAVYLCASSFKGPNEKLFFGSGTQLSVL.

Only a few counts were recorded for this clonotype. The genes are TRBV5-6 and TRBJ1-6; 9 positions match TRBD1. Germline assignment: CDR1 SGHDT and CDR2 YYEEEE. The CDR3 spans 16 residues. V was clipped by 0 bases and J by 10 bases; unmatched bases: 8. This CDR3 reads CASSLVAGQGSSPLHF. The CDR3 DNA reads TGTGCCAGCAGCTTGGTGGCGGGACAGGGATCCTCACCCCTCCACTTT. Together with reference TRBV5-6 and TRBJ1-6, the CDR3 gives the full variable domain: DAGVTQSPTHLIKTRGQQVTLRCSPKSGHDTVSWYQQALGQGPQFIFQYYEEEERQRGNFPDRFSGHQFPNYSSELNVNALLLGDSALYLCASSLVAGQGSSPLHFGNGTRLTVT.

The V gene is TRBV5-1, the J gene TRBJ2-7; TRBD2 might be the D (7 bases). The CDR3 sequence is 14 residues long. Trimming left V 6 bases short and J 6 bases short, with 19 bases between. Germline V gene sequence: CDR1 SGHRS, CDR2 YFSETQ. CDR3 region: CASTPLAGAGEQYF. Here the CDR3 DNA reads TGCGCCAGCACCCCCTTGGCGGGGGCAGGCGAGCAGTACTTC.

This clonotype appeared a few times. The chain uses TRBV4-3 and TRBJ2-7; 12 positions agree with TRBD2. Germline-derived CDR1 and CDR2 are LGHNA and YSLEER. The length of the CDR3 is 17 residues. V gave up 0 bases and J gave up 3 bases; unmatched junction bases: 6. CDR3 DNA sequence: TGCGCCAGCAGCCAAGATAGGCTAGCGGGAGGGCTCTACGAGCAGTACTTC. The encoded protein is CASSQDRLAGGLYEQYF.